This TCR beta chain appears in the sequencing data of a study of cytomegalovirus exposure and HLA in healthy donors (dated by TCRdb to about 2017). Describing the broader study: An earlier analysis of 587 of the donors reported about 260 Gb of sequence data and around 100 million unique TCR beta sequences obtained from about 179 million T cells. An early release that covered around 590 HLA-typed donors contained around 300 gigabases of sequencing data and about 93 million unique TCR sequences. Among the 398 genotyped donors, about 83% belonged to the genetic ancestry cluster associated with self-reported Caucasian donors. The aim of the study was to test whether cataloging public T cell receptors could identify signatures of past pathogen exposure. The study profiled the T cell repertoires of 666 subjects by immunosequencing and related them to cytomegalovirus serostatus. In addition to the first cohort of about 650 subjects, a separate validation cohort of over 90 different subjects was used. To predict cytomegalovirus infection status, the study brought together high-throughput TCR immunosequencing, statistical association of individual TCRs with disease status, and machine learning. In a later analysis, previously published TCR beta repertoires from 550 to 700 donors were re-analyzed and high-resolution HLA genotyping was added so that TCR occurrence patterns could be studied. In the later analysis, no new phenotypic data were used to find candidate immune exposures; instead, reliance was placed on TCR beta sequences and their occurrence across donors. An earlier analysis of approximately 630 of the donors applied high-throughput TCR beta sequencing to assess whether each TCR beta V gene segment acted as functional or pseudogenic. Donor age, sex, ethnicity and CMV serostatus were compiled together with the repertoire data. Genome-wide SNP genotypes for about 65% of the roughly 670 donors were used in a later genetic analysis, which treated that subset as a discovery cohort. All discovery cohort repertoires had been generated using a single sequencing platform. HLA typing included class I and class II loci at four-digit resolution. Typing coverage differed by locus: A, B, C, DRB1 and DQB1 were typed in roughly 629-630 donors, DQA1 in roughly 510, DPA1 in roughly 590, and DPB1 in approximately 450. About five DR-DQ haplotypes were handled as single units for association and clustering because linkage in the cohort was strong. On average, 235,054 unique TCR beta nucleotide sequences were sequenced per donor among a few hundred genotyped donors of the cohort, with about 17% of those sequences being non-productive. General conclusions and limits of the study: Presence/absence analyses assumed roughly uniform sequencing depth across donors, an assumption that may not hold. While some public TCRs were present in many individuals, most TCR sequences turned up only very rarely across donors. According to a later analysis, TCR association rates differed among HLA loci, with DRB1 alleles showing the most associated TCRs and HLA-C alleles showing the fewest. In a later analysis, several top co-occurrence clusters were reported to appear linked to parvovirus B19, influenza, CMV and Epstein-Barr virus. The only immune exposure information available for the cohort was CMV serostatus. According to a later genetic analysis, donors in an Asian-associated ancestry cluster had fewer N-insertions in productive TCRs than the approximately 610-donor mean. V-gene and J-gene trimming of TCR beta chains was associated with a missense DCLRE1C variant in a later genetic analysis, and the association was replicated in an independent cohort. A later analysis associated around 16,000 TCR beta sequences with specific HLA alleles at a false discovery rate of 0.05. The authors suggested that the approach could potentially be generalized to other disease states and immunological phenotypes. In the study, 150 to 200 TCR beta chains were listed as associated with cytomegalovirus. In a later analysis, most CMV-associated TCR beta chains were found to appear HLA-restricted, with HLA associations seemingly driven largely by CMV exposure. A further reported finding was that TCR beta sequences accurately predicted the HLA-A and HLA-B alleles for most subjects in the first cohort. An earlier analysis of approximately 500 of the donors showed that most TCR beta V segments appeared in productive rearrangements either about 87% or about 30% of the time, which broadly matched IMGT annotations. A group of highly shared sequence variants was considered likely to be a technical artifact of the sequencing pipeline. Correlated functional status among segregating V segments might be attributable to linkage disequilibrium, but an unknown experimental factor could not be ruled out. Because some donors lacked HLA typing at each locus, the association tests relied only on the typed subset. In this cohort, only TCR beta chains were sequenced, and detectable features were limited by the absence of alpha or paired-chain data. In vitro tests confirmed that a few of the cytomegalovirus-associated TCR beta chains recognize cytomegalovirus antigens. In a later analysis, HLA-associated TCR beta chains were found to be more clonally expanded and to have lower generation probabilities than equally common non-associated chains. The classifier was reported to diagnose cytomegalovirus status with high specificity and sensitivity in both the original and validation cohorts. Over 15 rarely observed V segments, including chromosome 9 orphons, were excluded from the earlier analysis of approximately 500 of the donors because counts were too low. When HLA alleles, especially DR and DQ, strongly co-occurred, TCR associations were difficult to assign to individual alleles.

The library was generated by the immunoSEQ multiplex PCR assay. For the multiplex PCR, a mixture combining 60 forward primers for TCR Vbeta segments and 13 reverse primers for TCR Jbeta segments was used. The CDR3 region of rearranged TCR beta genes was amplified from genomic DNA with a multiplex PCR assay. The amplified TCR beta libraries were sequenced on the Illumina HiSeq System as 87-base-pair reads. Per the authors' processing: A later analysis tallied 70 million to 100 million unique TCR beta chains across the approximately 670 repertoires, and about 10 million of those chains were shared by two or more donors. Raw reads were error-corrected and collapsed into unique sequences by a nearest-neighbor algorithm in which closely related sequences were merged to remove PCR and sequencing errors. To assign V, D and J gene segments, CDR3 sequences were aligned to IMGT reference sequences. Each retained sequence needed at least a six-nucleotide match to both a V gene segment and a J gene segment. Rearrangements were called productive when the CDR3 lacked stop codons and stayed in frame with V and J; all others were non-productive. CDR3 was defined according to IMGT convention as the region running from the second conserved V-encoded cysteine to the conserved J-encoded phenylalanine. Sequences without an unambiguous match to a single V gene segment were excluded from the earlier analysis of several hundred of the donors. In an earlier analysis of a few hundred of the donors, a V segment was called functional when productive rearrangements were above 56.7%, and segregating when the standard deviation between donors exceeded 5%. To diagnose cytomegalovirus status from the catalog of TCR beta chain sequences, a statistical classification framework was built. In a later analysis, V and J genes were assigned by comparing TCR nucleotide sequences against IMGT/GENE-DB human TR gene sequences. A later analysis assigned CDR3 sequences and most-parsimonious VDJ recombination scenarios with the TCRdist pipeline. In a later analysis, each TCR beta chain was defined by its CDR3 amino acid sequence together with its V-gene family, and reads without a unique V-gene family were excluded. To address suspected cross-contamination and a sequencing artifact, a later analysis removed 450 to 700 highly shared, low-generation-probability nucleotide sequences. In a later analysis, a clonal expansion index for each public chain was calculated from normalized within-repertoire ranks of inferred template counts. In a later analysis, generation probabilities were computed using a VDJ recombination model fitted to out-of-frame rearrangements, and the results were checked against IGoR. Hypergeometric tests were used in a later analysis to score TCR-TCR, TCR-HLA and TCR-CMV co-occurrence, with a repertoire-size bias correction applied to the TCR pairs. A later analysis estimated false discovery rates by permuting HLA or CMV assignments 20 times. In a later analysis, co-occurring TCRs were grouped with DBSCAN, and TCRdist sequence similarity was added when clustering was performed within HLA-allele-positive subsets. For co-occurrence clustering, repertoires with fewer than 30,000 or more than 120,000 public chains were excluded, along with roughly 5 repertoires with anomalous nucleotide sharing. TCRdb took this table from immuneACCESS and kept in-frame rearrangements with V and J called. Such tables lack part of the clones; where checked against another copy, unresolved V genes explain under half of the gap, and the rest is unexplained. V, J and clone size are those of that table, while D and trimming were read from the DNA. This specimen's table enumerates about 99,000 clones. 3% to 3.5% of the sample lies in the top ten.

The cohort was made up of approximately 670 healthy bone marrow donors. Cohort members were all nominally healthy when sampled, although unrecorded immune exposures were likely present. The donor tested CMV seronegative and was one of the 352 seronegative cohort members. A peripheral blood sample was provided by each donor, and peripheral blood mononuclear cells were used for TCR beta sequencing. Genomic DNA extraction from the blood cell samples was performed with the Qiagen DNeasy Blood Extraction Kit. Comment on this clone: No cognate antigen has been identified for it.

The TCR sequence derives from a man aged 35 to 55 in good health and CMV-seronegative. Sequenced: PBMCs.

The CDR3 corresponds to CASSGGPNRDTQYF. The sequenced DNA is TGCGCCAGCAGCGGGGGGCCTAACAGGGATACGCAGTATTTT. The sequence links TRBV10-2 to TRBJ2-3; TRBD2 might be the D gene, on 7 matching bases. CDR1 WSHSY and CDR2 SAAADI were looked up in the germline V gene. Trimming takes 6 bases from V and 6 bases from J, and the germline ends sit 16 bases apart. There are 14 amino acids in the CDR3, from cysteine to phenylalanine inclusive. Only the CDR3 part of the read is kept: 42 bases, read in frame from the first base.